The clone carrying this TCR beta chain was counted ten times or more. Its antigen is unknown. This sample was included in a study of blood T cells in healthy people across ages. General observations from the study: Relative to aged donors, long-lived donors carried more naive CD4+ cells and displayed higher diversity.

V lost 7 bases and J lost 6, with 22 bases in between. Germline V gives CDR1 SGHAT, CDR2 FQNNGV. The CDR3 runs 15 residues. With a J-beta primer mix and a sample-barcoded 5' primer, a second PCR ran 7 to 11 cycles. A template-switch adaptor with 12 random nucleotides tagged each cDNA molecule. Each CDR3 protein is one row after TCRdb ran MiXCR on the 5' RACE reads. The profile shows about 1,500,000 distinct CDR3 sequences, approximately 28% of them singletons. Specimen: blood. The source is a young woman in good health. This chain uses TRBV11-2 with TRBJ2-7; no reliable D call. The CDR3, as DNA: TGTGCCAGCAAATTAGACCGAGCTCAGGTCCTCGAGCAGTACTTC. It yields the protein CASKLDRAQVLEQYF.